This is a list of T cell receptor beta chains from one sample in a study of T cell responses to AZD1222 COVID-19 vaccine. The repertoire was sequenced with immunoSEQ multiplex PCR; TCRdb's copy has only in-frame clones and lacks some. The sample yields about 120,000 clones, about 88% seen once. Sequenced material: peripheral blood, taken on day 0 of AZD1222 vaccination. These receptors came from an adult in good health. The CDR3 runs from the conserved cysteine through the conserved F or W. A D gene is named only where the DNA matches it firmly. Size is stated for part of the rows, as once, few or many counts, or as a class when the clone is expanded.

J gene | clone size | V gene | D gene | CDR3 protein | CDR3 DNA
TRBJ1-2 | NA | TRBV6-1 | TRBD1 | CASSDRDRGSGYTF | TGTGCCAGCAGTGACCGAGACAGGGGAAGCGGCTACACCTTC
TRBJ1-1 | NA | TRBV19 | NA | CASRGTHTGTEAFF | TGTGCCAGTAGAGGGACTCACACGGGGACTGAAGCTTTCTTT
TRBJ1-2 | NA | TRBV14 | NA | CASSPVGGSNYGYTF | TGTGCCAGCAGCCCGGTGGGGGGATCGAACTATGGCTACACCTTC
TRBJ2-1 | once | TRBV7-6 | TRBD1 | CASSPGQESYNEQFF | TGTGCCAGCAGCCCGGGACAGGAGTCATACAATGAGCAGTTCTTC
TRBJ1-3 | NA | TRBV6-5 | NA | CASGQVYGNTIYF | TGTGCCAGCGGCCAGGTTTATGGAAACACCATATATTTT
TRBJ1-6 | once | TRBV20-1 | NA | CSASSQGRLSRAGVHF | TGCAGTGCTAGTTCGCAGGGCAGGCTCAGTCGGGCGGGGGTCCACTTT
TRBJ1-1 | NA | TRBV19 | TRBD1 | CASGTGTNTEAFF | TGTGCCAGCGGGACAGGGACGAACACTGAAGCTTTCTTT
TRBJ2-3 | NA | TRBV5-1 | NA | CASSLSGPSTDTQYF | TGCGCCAGCAGCCTTAGCGGCCCTAGCACAGATACGCAGTATTTT
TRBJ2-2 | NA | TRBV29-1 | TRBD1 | CSARTGANTGELFF | TGCAGCGCCCGGACAGGAGCGAACACCGGGGAGCTGTTTTTT
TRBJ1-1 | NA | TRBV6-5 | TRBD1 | CASSHLRDRGRAFF | TGTGCCAGCAGCCATCTTAGGGACAGGGGCCGCGCTTTCTTT
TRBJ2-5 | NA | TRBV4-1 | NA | CASSQQGPQETQYF | TGCGCCAGCAGCCAACAGGGCCCACAAGAGACCCAGTACTTC
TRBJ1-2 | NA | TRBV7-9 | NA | CASSLVGSERYGYTF | TGTGCCAGCAGCTTAGTCGGTTCCGAGCGCTATGGCTACACCTTC
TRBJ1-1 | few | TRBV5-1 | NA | CASRSDSAEAFF | TGCGCCAGCAGATCTGACTCGGCGGAAGCTTTCTTT
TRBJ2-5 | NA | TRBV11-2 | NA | CASSLGGGLGETQYF | TGTGCCAGCAGCTTAGGTGGGGGCCTTGGGGAGACCCAGTACTTC
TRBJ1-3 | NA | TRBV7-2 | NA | CASRRLGGTIYF | TGTGCCAGCCGCCGCCTGGGGGGCACCATATATTTT
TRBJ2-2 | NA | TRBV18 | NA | CASSPSQGSSTGELFF | TGTGCCAGCTCACCTTCACAGGGATCGAGCACCGGGGAGCTGTTTTTT
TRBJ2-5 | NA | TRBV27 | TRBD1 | CASRKTGQRETQYF | TGTGCCAGCAGAAAGACAGGGCAACGGGAGACCCAGTACTTC
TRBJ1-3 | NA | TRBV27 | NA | CASSLGSGNTIYF | TGTGCCAGCAGTTTGGGCTCTGGAAACACCATATATTTT
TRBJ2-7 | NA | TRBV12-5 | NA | CASGAGLSVSYEQYF | TGTGCTAGTGGCGCGGGGCTGTCGGTGTCCTACGAGCAGTACTTC
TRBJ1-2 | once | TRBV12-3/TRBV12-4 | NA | CASALNYGYTF | TGTGCCAGCGCTTTAAACTATGGCTACACCTTC
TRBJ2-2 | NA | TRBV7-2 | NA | CASSLSGVTIGELFF | TGTGCCAGCAGCTTATCTGGGGTAACGATCGGGGAGCTGTTTTTT
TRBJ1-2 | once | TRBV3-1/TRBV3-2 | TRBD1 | CASSGTGGGYTF | TGTGCCAGCAGCGGGACAGGGGGCGGCTACACCTTC
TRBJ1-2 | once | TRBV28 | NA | CASSFGIYVYTF | TGTGCCAGCAGTTTCGGGATATATGTCTACACCTTC
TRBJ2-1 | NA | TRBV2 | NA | CASSEVSYNEQFF | TGTGCCAGCAGTGAAGTGTCCTACAATGAGCAGTTCTTC
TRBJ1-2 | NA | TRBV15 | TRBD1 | CATSSVKTGGYGYTF | TGTGCCACCAGCAGTGTCAAAACAGGGGGCTATGGCTACACCTTC